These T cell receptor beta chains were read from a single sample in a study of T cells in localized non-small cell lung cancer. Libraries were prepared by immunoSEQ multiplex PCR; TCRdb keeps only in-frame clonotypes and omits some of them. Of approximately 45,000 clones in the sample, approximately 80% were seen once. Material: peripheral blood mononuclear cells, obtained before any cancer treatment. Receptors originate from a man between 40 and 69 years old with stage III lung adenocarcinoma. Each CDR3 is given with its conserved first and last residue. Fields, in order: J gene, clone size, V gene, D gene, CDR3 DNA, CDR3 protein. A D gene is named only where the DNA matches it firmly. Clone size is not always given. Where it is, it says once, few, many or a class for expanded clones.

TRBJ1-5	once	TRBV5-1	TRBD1	TGCGCCAGCAGCTTGACGACAGGGGGCGTTCAGCCCCAGCATTTT	CASSLTTGGVQPQHF
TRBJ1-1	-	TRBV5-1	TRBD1	TGCGCCAGCAGCTTGGGTTTTACGGACAGGGTAAGAACTGAAGCTTTCTTT	CASSLGFTDRVRTEAFF
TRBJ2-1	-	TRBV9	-	TGTGCCAGCAGCGTGCCCAGGGGGGACGTGAATAATGAGCAGTTCTTC	CASSVPRGDVNNEQFF
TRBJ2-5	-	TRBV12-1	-	TGTGCCAGCAGCTCACGGGGGTTCTCGGGGGAGACCCAGTACTTC	CASSSRGFSGETQYF
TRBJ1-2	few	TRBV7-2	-	TGTGCCAGCAGCTTAGGGCAGGACAATGGCTACACCTTC	CASSLGQDNGYTF
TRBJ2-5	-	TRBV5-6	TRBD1	TGTGCCAGCAGCTTGATTAGGGGGACAGGGGCGGGCGAGACCCAGTACTTC	CASSLIRGTGAGETQYF
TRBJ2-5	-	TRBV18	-	TGTGCCAGCTCACTTCTGGGGACCCAGTACTTC	CASSLLGTQYF
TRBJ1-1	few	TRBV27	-	TGTGCCAGCAGTTTCAGGGTCACTGAAGCTTTCTTT	CASSFRVTEAFF
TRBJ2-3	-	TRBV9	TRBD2	TGTGCCAGCAGCCGGACTAGCAGGACAGATACGCAGTATTTT	CASSRTSRTDTQYF
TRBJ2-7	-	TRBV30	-	TGTGCCTGTAGCGGCTCGGTGGACTACGAGCAGTACTTC	CACSGSVDYEQYF
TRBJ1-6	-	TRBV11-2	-	TGTGCCAGCAGCTTAGAAGAGAATTCACCCCTCCACTTT	CASSLEENSPLHF
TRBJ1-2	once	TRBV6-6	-	TGTGCCAGCAGTATTAACACTTTCTATGGCTACACCTTC	CASSINTFYGYTF
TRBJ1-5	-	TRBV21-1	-	TGTGCCAGCAGCAAAGTGGAATGGGCTCCGCCCCAGCATTTT	CASSKVEWAPPQHF
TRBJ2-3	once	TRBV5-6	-	TGTGCCAGCAGCTTGGACCAGGGCTTTGGCACAGATACGCAGTATTTT	CASSLDQGFGTDTQYF
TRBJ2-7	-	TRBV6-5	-	TGTGCCAGCAGCGCGGGTTACGACTACGAGCAGTACTTC	CASSAGYDYEQYF
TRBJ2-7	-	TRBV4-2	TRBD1	TGTGCCAGCAGCCAAGATCCCCAGGGGGTCTACGAGCAGTACTTC	CASSQDPQGVYEQYF
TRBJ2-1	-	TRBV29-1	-	TGCAGCGTTGCGGGTTTAACCAATGAGCAGTTCTTC	CSVAGLTNEQFF
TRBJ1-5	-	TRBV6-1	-	TGTGCCAGCAGGGTATTAGGGATTAGCAATCAGCCCCAGCATTTT	CASRVLGISNQPQHF
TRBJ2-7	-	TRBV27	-	TGTGCCAGCCGAATAAATGTGGGATTGGAGCAGTACTTC	CASRINVGLEQYF
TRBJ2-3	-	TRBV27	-	TGTGCCAGCAGTTTCGACAGAGTCGGCACAGATACGCAGTATTTT	CASSFDRVGTDTQYF
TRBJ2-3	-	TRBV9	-	TGTGCCAGCAGCGCCAGAACTAGGGAGGGCACAGATACGCAGTATTTT	CASSARTREGTDTQYF
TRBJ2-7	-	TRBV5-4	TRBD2	TGTGCCAGCACCCGCACTAGCGGGGGGGTATACGAGCAGTACTTC	CASTRTSGGVYEQYF
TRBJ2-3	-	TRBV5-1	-	TGCGCCAGCAGCATCAGGGAAGATACGCAGTATTTT	CASSIREDTQYF
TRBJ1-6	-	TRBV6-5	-	TGTGCCAGCAGTGGAGGAGAATCACCCCTCCACTTT	CASSGGESPLHF